What follows describes a single TCR beta chain. Antigen: not known. The sample is drawn from a study of beta chain features in type 1 diabetes. Whole-study context: The patients were much like the healthy donors in age, gender and cell yields. The study's findings and limits: Within each of all four CD4+ subsets, Type 1 diabetes patients had TCRB CDR3s that were moderately but significantly shorter. More deletions and fewer insertions at VDJ junctions were found in patients with type 1 diabetes.

Reverse transcribing all isolated RNA meant expressed TCRB transcripts were sequenced. Assay used: immunoSEQ multiplex PCR; TCRdb lists only in-frame clones, some missing. Among about 130,000 clones, around a tenth were seen once, and the ten largest hold roughly 0.7%. V gave up 6 bases and J gave up 3 bases, with 11 bases separating them. CDR3 size: 13 residues. Germline V gives CDR1 LNHDA, CDR2 SQIVND (reference sequence). The chain uses TRBV19 and TRBJ1-2, with a weak D call TRBD1 (5 bases). Specimen: central memory CD4+ T cells from blood. The sequence was collected from a man younger than 35 in good health. DNA of the CDR3: TGTGCCAGTAGAGAAAGGGGCTACTATGGCTACACCTTC. It specifies CASRERGYYGYTF.